The T cell receptor (beta chain) described here comes from a study of T cell changes during pregnancy in multiple sclerosis. This clone appeared a few times. In germline, CDR1 is MNHNS, CDR2 SASEGT. CDR3 length equals 15 residues. The V end was cut by 4 bases, the J end by 2 bases, with 13 bases between. Sequencing used immunoSEQ multiplex PCR; TCRdb keeps in-frame clones, though not all of them. The data show over 10,000 clones, around 89% seen once. This TCR came from a female donor in good health, enrolled as a control in a pregnancy study. The V gene is TRBV6-1, the J gene TRBJ2-3; D might be TRBD2 (6 bases). The sample consisted of CD8+ T cells from peripheral blood mononuclear cells, taken in the second trimester of pregnancy. CDR3 in DNA: TGTGCCAGCAGTGTGGGCGGGATGATCACAGATACGCAGTATTTT. This encodes CASSVGGMITDTQYF.